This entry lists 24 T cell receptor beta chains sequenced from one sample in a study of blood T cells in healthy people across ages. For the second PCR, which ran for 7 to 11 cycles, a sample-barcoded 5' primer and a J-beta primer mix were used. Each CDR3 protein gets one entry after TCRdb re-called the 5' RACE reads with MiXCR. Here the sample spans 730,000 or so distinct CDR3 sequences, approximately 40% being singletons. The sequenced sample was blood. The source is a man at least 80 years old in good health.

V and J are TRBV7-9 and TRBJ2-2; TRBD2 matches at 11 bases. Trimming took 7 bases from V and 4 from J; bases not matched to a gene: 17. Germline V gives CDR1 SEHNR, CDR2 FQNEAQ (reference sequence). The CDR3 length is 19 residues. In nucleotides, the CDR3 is TGTGCCAGCACCGTAGGGGCTAGCGGGAGGACCTTGGGCACCGGGGAGCTGTTTTTT. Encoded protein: CASTVGASGRTLGTGELFF.

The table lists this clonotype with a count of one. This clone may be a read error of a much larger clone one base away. CDR3 bases: TGTGCCAGCAGTTACTCGAGGAACTACGAGCAGTACTTC. Translated, it gives CASSYSRNYEQYF. V and J are TRBV6-2 or TRBV6-3 and TRBJ2-7; D call uncertain. CDR3 length: 13 amino acids. Trimming cost V 0 bases and J 3 bases, with 6 bases left between them. Germline V gene sequence: CDR1 MNHEY, CDR2 SVGEGT.

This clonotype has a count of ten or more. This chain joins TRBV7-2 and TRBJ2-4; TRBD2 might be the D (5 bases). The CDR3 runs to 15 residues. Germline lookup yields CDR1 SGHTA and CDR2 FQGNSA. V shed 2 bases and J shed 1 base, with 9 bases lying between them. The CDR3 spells CASSLQTMAKNIQYF. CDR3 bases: TGTGCCAGCAGCTTACAGACTATGGCCAAAAACATTCAGTACTTC.

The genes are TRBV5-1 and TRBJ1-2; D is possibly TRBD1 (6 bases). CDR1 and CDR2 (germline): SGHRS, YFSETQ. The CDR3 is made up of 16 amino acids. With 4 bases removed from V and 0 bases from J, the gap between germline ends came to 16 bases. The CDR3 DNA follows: TGCGCCAGCAGCCCGGGGGGGCAGGCCACTAACTATGGCTACACCTTC. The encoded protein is CASSPGGQATNYGYTF.

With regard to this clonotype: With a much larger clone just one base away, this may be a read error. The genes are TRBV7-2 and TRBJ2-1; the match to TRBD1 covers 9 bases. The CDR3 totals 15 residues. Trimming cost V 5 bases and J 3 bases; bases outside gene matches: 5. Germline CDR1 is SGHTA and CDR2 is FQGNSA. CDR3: CASSPDRGNYNEQFF. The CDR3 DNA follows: TGTGCCAGCAGCCCCGACAGGGGGAACTACAATGAGCAGTTCTTC.

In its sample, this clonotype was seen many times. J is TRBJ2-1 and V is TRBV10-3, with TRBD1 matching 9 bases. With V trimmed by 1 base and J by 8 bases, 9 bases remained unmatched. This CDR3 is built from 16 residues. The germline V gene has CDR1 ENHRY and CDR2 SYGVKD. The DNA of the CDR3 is TGTGCCATCAGTGAGTTTGGACAGGGGAGGTGGGATGAGCAGTTCTTC. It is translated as CAISEFGQGRWDEQFF.

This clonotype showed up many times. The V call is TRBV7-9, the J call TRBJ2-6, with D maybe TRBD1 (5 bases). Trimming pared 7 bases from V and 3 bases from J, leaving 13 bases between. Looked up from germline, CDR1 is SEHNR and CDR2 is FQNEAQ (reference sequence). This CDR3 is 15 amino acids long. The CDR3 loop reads CASILAGFGANVLTF. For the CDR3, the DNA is TGTGCCAGCATCCTCGCAGGGTTTGGGGCCAACGTCCTGACTTTC.

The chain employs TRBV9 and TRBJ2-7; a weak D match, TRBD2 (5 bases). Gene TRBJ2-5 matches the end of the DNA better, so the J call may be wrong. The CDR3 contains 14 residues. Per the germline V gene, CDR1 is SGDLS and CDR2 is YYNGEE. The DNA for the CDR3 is TGTGCCAGCAGCGTAGCGGGGTACGGGGAGACCCAGTACTTC. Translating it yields CASSVAGYGETQYF.

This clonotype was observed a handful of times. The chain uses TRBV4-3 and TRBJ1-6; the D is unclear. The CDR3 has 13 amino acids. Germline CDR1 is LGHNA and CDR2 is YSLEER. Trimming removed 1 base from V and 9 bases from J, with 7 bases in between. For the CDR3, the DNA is TGCGCCAGCAGCCAAGTTACGGGTTCACCCCTCCACTTT. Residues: CASSQVTGSPLHF.

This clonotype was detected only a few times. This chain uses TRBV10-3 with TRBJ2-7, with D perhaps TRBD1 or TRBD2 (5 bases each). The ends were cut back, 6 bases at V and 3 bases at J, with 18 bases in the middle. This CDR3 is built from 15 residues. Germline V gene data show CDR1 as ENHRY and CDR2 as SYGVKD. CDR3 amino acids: CAIRWDVRPNYEQYF. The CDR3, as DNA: TGTGCCATCAGGTGGGACGTCCGACCAAACTACGAGCAGTACTTC.

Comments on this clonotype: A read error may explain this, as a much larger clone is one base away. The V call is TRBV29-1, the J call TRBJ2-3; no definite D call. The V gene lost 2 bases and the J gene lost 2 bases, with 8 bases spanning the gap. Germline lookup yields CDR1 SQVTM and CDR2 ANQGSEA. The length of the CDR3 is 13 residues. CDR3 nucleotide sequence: TGCAGCGTTGAACAGAACTTCACAGATACGCAGTATTTT. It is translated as CSVEQNFTDTQYF.

DNA for the CDR3: TGTGCCAGCGGGGGACAGAGCTCCTACAATGAGCAGTTCTTC. It encodes CASGGQSSYNEQFF. The chain is built from TRBV6-2 or TRBV6-3 and TRBJ2-1, with 7 bases aligning to TRBD1. Germline V gene data show CDR1 as MNHEY and CDR2 as SVGEGT. The CDR3 is 14 residues long. Trimming removed 8 bases from V and 0 bases from J; junction bases left unmatched: 4.

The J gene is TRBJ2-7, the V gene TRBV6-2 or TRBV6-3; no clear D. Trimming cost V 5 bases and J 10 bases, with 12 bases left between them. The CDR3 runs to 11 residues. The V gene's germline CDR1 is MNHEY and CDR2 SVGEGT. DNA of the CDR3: TGTGCCAGCAGTACTGTTGTCGGTCAGTACTTC. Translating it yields CASSTVVGQYF.

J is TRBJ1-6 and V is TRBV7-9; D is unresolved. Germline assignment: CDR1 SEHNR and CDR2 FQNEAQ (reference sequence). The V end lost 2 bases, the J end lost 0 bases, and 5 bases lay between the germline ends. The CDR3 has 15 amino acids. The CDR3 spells CASSLMSSYNSPLHF. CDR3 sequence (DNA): TGTGCCAGCAGCTTAATGAGCTCCTATAATTCACCCCTCCACTTT.

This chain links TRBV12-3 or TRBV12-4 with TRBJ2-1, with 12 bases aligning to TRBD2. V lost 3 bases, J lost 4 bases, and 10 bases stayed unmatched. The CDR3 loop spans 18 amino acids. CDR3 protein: CASSFLTSGRTSYNEQFF. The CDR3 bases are TGTGCCAGCAGTTTCCTCACTAGCGGGAGGACCTCATACAATGAGCAGTTCTTC.

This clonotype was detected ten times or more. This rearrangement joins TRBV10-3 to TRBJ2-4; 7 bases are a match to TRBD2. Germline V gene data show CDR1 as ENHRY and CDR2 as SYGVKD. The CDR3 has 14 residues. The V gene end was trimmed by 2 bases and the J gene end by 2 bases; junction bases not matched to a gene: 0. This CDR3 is CAISEGTTKNIQYF. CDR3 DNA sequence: TGTGCCATCAGTGAGGGGACTACCAAAAACATTCAGTACTTC.

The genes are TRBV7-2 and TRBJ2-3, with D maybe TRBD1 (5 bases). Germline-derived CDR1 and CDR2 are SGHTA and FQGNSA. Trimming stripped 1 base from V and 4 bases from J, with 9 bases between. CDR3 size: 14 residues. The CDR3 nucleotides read TGTGCCAGCAGCTTAGAGTCCAGGGCAGATACGCAGTATTTT. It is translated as CASSLESRADTQYF.

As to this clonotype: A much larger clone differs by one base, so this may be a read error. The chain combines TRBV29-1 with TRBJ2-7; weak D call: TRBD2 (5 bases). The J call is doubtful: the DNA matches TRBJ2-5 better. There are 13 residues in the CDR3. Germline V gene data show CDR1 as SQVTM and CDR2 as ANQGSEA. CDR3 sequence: CSAEGNWWETQYF. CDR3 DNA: TGCAGCGCCGAGGGTAATTGGTGGGAGACCCAGTACTTC.

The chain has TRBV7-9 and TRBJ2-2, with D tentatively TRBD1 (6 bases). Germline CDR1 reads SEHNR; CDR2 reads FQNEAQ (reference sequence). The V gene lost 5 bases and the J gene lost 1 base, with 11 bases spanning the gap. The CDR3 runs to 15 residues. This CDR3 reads CASSRQVQNTGELFF. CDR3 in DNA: TGTGCCAGCAGCCGACAGGTTCAGAACACCGGGGAGCTGTTTTTT. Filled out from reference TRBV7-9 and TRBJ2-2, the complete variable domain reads DTGVSQNPRHKITKRGQNVTFRCDPISEHNRLYWYRQTLGQGPEFLTYFQNEAQLEKSRLLSDRFSAERPKGSFSTLEIQRTEQGDSAMYLCASSRQVQNTGELFFGEGSRLTVL.

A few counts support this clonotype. CDR3 DNA sequence: TGTGCCAGCACCCTGGGGACAGGGGCGGTGGAGACCCAGTACTTC. Protein product: CASTLGTGAVETQYF. This chain links TRBV5-5 with TRBJ2-5; 10 bases fit TRBD1. The junction had 10 bases not matched to a gene; V was cut back by 6 bases and J by 5 bases. The CDR3 runs 15 residues. Germline CDR1 and CDR2: SGHKS and YYEKEE (reference sequence).

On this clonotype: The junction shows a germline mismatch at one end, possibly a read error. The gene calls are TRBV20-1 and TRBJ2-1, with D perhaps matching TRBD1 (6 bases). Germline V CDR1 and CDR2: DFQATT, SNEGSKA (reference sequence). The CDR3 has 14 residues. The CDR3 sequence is CSASMAGVRNEQLF. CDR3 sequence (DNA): TGCAGTGCTAGTATGGCAGGGGTGCGAAATGAGCAGTTATTC.

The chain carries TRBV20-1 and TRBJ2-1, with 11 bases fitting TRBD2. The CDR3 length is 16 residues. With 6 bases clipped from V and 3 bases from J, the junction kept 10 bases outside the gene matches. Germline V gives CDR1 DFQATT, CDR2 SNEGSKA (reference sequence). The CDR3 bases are TGCAGTGCCCTAAGCCCCGGGACTAGCGGCTACAATGAGCAGTTCTTC. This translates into CSALSPGTSGYNEQFF.

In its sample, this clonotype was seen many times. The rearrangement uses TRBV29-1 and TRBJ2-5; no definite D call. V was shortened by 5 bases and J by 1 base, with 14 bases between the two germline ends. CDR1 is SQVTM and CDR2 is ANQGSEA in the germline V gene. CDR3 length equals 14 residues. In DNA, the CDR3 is TGCAGCGTTAGGGCACACCACCTCCAAGAGACCCAGTACTTC. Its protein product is CSVRAHHLQETQYF.

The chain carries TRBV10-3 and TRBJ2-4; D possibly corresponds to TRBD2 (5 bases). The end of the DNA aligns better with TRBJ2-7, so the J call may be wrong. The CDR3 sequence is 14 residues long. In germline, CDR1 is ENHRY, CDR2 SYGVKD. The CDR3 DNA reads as TGTGCCATCAGTAAAAAATTAGAGGGTTACGAGCAGTACTTC. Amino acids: CAISKKLEGYEQYF.